These 29 T cell receptor beta chains were all obtained from the same sample, sequenced in a study of cytomegalovirus exposure and HLA in healthy donors. A multiplex PCR was run with 60 Vbeta primers and 13 Jbeta primers. TCRdb's copy holds only in-frame clones and misses some; the assay was immunoSEQ multiplex PCR. The table lists 60,000 to 70,000 clones. Sample: PBMCs. These receptors were taken from a boy younger than 18 in good health and CMV-seronegative.

This chain uses TRBV18 with TRBJ2-2; weak D call: TRBD1 (5 bases). Trimming took 5 bases from V and 5 from J, leaving 12 bases between them. Per the germline V gene, CDR1 is KGHSH and CDR2 is LQKENI. CDR3 length: 14 residues. The CDR3 loop is CASSAGIGTGELFF. As DNA, the CDR3 is TGTGCCAGCTCAGCAGGGATAGGGACCGGGGAGCTGTTTTTT.

The chain recombines TRBV7-9 with TRBJ1-1, with D possibly TRBD1 on 5 matching bases. The germline V gene encodes CDR1 SEHNR and CDR2 FQNEAQ (reference sequence). The CDR3 covers 13 residues. V lost 3 bases to trimming and J lost 1 base, with 6 bases between them. This chain's CDR3 is CASSFQGNTEAFF. In nucleotides, the CDR3 is TGTGCCAGCAGCTTCCAGGGGAACACTGAAGCTTTCTTT.

V is TRBV10-1 and J is TRBJ2-5; D ambiguous. Germline-derived CDR1 and CDR2 are WNHNN and SYGVQD (reference sequence). V was cut by 4 bases and J by 5 bases, with 11 bases left in between. The CDR3 extends over 13 amino acids. Here the CDR3 DNA reads TGCGCCAGCAGTGGGTCTCCGCAGGAGACCCAGTACTTC. It specifies CASSGSPQETQYF.

The chain recombines TRBV28 with TRBJ2-2; D ambiguous. CDR3 length: 15 residues. Germline-derived CDR1 and CDR2 are MDHEN and SYDVKM. The V and J ends lost 6 bases and 4 bases respectively, with 15 bases between them. Here the CDR3 reads CASRYLLFGTGELFF. The CDR3 DNA sequence: TGTGCCAGCAGATACCTTCTTTTCGGCACCGGGGAGCTGTTTTTT.

The rearrangement uses TRBV5-3 and TRBJ2-1; 7 bases are a match to TRBD1. TRBV5-3 is classed as an ORF, of uncertain function. The V gene end was trimmed by 2 bases and the J gene end by 1 base; junction bases not matched to a gene: 12. The CDR3 has 18 residues. Here the CDR3 DNA reads TGTGCCAGAAGCTTAGACCCGGACAGGACCACGTCCTACAATGAGCAGTTCTTC. Translating gives CARSLDPDRTTSYNEQFF.

V is TRBV9 and J is TRBJ1-2; TRBD1 matches 9 bases. This CDR3 region has 14 residues. V was clipped by 2 bases and J by 6 bases; unmatched bases: 5. The germline gives CDR1 SGDLS, CDR2 YYNGEE. The CDR3 spells CASSVSGQGDGYTF. The CDR3 DNA sequence: TGTGCCAGCAGCGTGTCGGGACAGGGAGATGGCTACACCTTC.

The chain has TRBV10-2 and TRBJ1-5, with a weak D call TRBD1 (5 bases). This CDR3 has 13 residues. CDR1 and CDR2 (germline): WSHSY, SAAADI. V lost 3 bases, J lost 7 bases, and 10 bases lay in between. In DNA, the CDR3 is TGCGCCAGCAGTGACAGGGTAGGGCAGCCCCAGCATTTT. Its protein is CASSDRVGQPQHF.

The V and J genes are TRBV7-6 and TRBJ1-2, with 8 bases lining up with TRBD1. V shed 1 base and J 6 bases; nucleotides not matched to a gene: 7. Looked up from germline, CDR1 is SGHVS and CDR2 is FNYEAQ. This CDR3 is 15 amino acids long. This CDR3 reads CASSLEATGVDGYTF. Here the CDR3 DNA reads TGTGCCAGCAGCTTAGAGGCGACAGGGGTAGATGGCTACACCTTC.

The V call is TRBV29-1, the J call TRBJ1-2; possible D gene TRBD1, 5 bases. V was clipped by 4 bases and J by 4 bases, with 10 bases between them. CDR1 and CDR2 from the germline V gene are SQVTM and ANQGSEA. The CDR3 covers 12 residues. CDR3 region: CSVARVGYGYTF. The CDR3 coding sequence is TGCAGCGTTGCCAGGGTGGGCTATGGCTACACCTTC.

The chain combines TRBV9 with TRBJ2-3; D is perhaps TRBD2 (5 bases). The CDR3 is 18 amino acids. V gave up 0 bases and J gave up 6 bases, with 23 bases separating them. CDR1 SGDLS and CDR2 YYNGEE come from the germline V gene. CDR3 residues: CASSVAKAGGSAVDTQYF. For the CDR3, the DNA is TGTGCCAGCAGCGTAGCTAAGGCAGGAGGATCCGCCGTGGATACGCAGTATTTT.

The genes are TRBV30 and TRBJ1-4; TRBD1 matches 10 bases. Germline V gives CDR1 GTSNPN, CDR2 SVGIG (reference sequence). The CDR3 extends over 15 amino acids. J lost 5 bases, V lost 3 bases, and 6 bases had no gene match. The DNA for the CDR3 is TGTGCCTGGAGCCCTGGGGGACAGGGGAATGAAAAACTGTTTTTT. This codes for CAWSPGGQGNEKLFF. Together with reference TRBV30 and TRBJ1-4, the CDR3 gives the full variable domain: SQTIHQWPATLVQPVGSPLSLECTVEGTSNPNLYWYRQAAGRGLQLLFYSVGIGQISSEVPQNLSASRPQDRQFILSSKKLLLSDSGFYLCAWSPGGQGNEKLFFGSGTQLSVL.

The chain has TRBV7-2 and TRBJ1-2, with D unresolved. Per germline, CDR1 SGHTA and CDR2 FQGNSA. This CDR3 region has 14 residues. With 3 bases removed from V and 3 bases from J, the gap between germline ends came to 11 bases. This CDR3 reads CASSFGRPDYGYTF. The DNA of the CDR3 is TGTGCCAGCAGCTTCGGCAGGCCGGACTATGGCTACACCTTC.

The chain links TRBV12-5 to TRBJ1-1; 8 nucleotides agree with TRBD1. V was pared by 7 bases and J by 5 bases, with 12 bases of the junction left unmatched. The CDR3 totals 15 residues. Germline-derived CDR1 and CDR2 are LGHNT and FRNRAP. The CDR3 is CASVDNTGGITEAFF. The CDR3, as DNA: TGTGCTAGTGTCGACAATACAGGGGGTATAACTGAAGCTTTCTTT.

The J gene is TRBJ2-6, the V gene TRBV19, with a weak D call TRBD1 (5 bases). CDR3 size: 15 residues. CDR1 and CDR2 from the germline V gene are LNHDA and SQIVND (reference sequence). Trimming shortened V by 5 bases and J by 4 bases, and 12 bases separated the two germline ends. CDR3 residues: CASSRQGSGANVLTF. The CDR3 DNA is TGTGCCAGTAGTCGGCAGGGCTCAGGGGCCAACGTCCTGACTTTC.

The CDR3 region has the DNA TGTGCCAGCAGGCTCGATTCAGGGGATCTAGAGACCCAGTACTTC. Amino acids: CASRLDSGDLETQYF. This chain connects TRBV7-9 to TRBJ2-5, with a weak D call TRBD1 (6 bases). The V end lost 6 bases, the J end lost 4 bases, and 18 bases lay between the germline ends. This CDR3 contains 15 residues. Germline CDR1 reads SEHNR; CDR2 reads FQNEAQ (reference sequence).

This rearrangement joins TRBV9 to TRBJ2-2; maybe TRBD2 (6 bases). In germline, CDR1 is SGDLS, CDR2 YYNGEE. The CDR3 extends over 17 amino acids. V was trimmed by 3 bases and J by 6 bases, leaving 21 bases between them. Here the CDR3 reads CASSAHLRTTDSGELFF. Written as DNA, the CDR3 is TGTGCCAGCAGCGCTCATCTTAGGACTACCGATTCCGGGGAGCTGTTTTTT.

This chain connects TRBV5-1 to TRBJ2-3, with D tentatively TRBD2 (5 bases). CDR1 is SGHRS, CDR2 YFSETQ, per germline. V was pared by 4 bases and J by 0 bases, with 12 bases between. This CDR3 has 15 residues. The CDR3 nucleotides are TGCGCCAGCAGCACCTCGGACTCCAGCACAGATACGCAGTATTTT. The encoded protein is CASSTSDSSTDTQYF.

This chain joins TRBV9 and TRBJ2-2; TRBD2 matches at 12 bases. Germline assignment: CDR1 SGDLS and CDR2 YYNGEE. V gave up 1 base and J gave up 3 bases; unmatched junction bases: 7. The CDR3 spans 18 residues. The CDR3 spells CASSVSLAGGRYTGELFF. The CDR3 bases are TGTGCCAGCAGCGTAAGCCTAGCGGGGGGGCGTTACACCGGGGAGCTGTTTTTT.

This chain connects TRBV10-2 to TRBJ2-7; 8 nucleotides align to TRBD1. The ends lost 7 bases at V and 3 bases at J; junction bases unmatched: 2. The CDR3 is made up of 12 amino acids. Germline lookup yields CDR1 WSHSY and CDR2 SAAADI. DNA for the CDR3: TGCGCCAGCACCGGGACAGGCTACGAGCAGTACTTC. This encodes CASTGTGYEQYF.

The chain carries TRBV5-6 and TRBJ1-1; TRBD1 agrees at 7 bases. With 4 bases clipped from V and 1 base from J, the junction kept 7 bases outside the gene matches. The length of the CDR3 is 15 residues. Germline CDR1 SGHDT, CDR2 YYEEEE. The CDR3 DNA follows: TGTGCCAGCAGCAAACCAACAGGGGCGAACACTGAAGCTTTCTTT. It is translated as CASSKPTGANTEAFF.

The chain employs TRBV19 and TRBJ2-7; D is ambiguous. Trimming shortened V by 5 bases and J by 5 bases, and 7 bases separated the two germline ends. Looked up from germline, CDR1 is LNHDA and CDR2 is SQIVND (reference sequence). This CDR3 spans 11 amino acids. The CDR3 sequence: CASSDRDEQYF. The CDR3 nucleotides read TGTGCCAGTAGTGACCGGGACGAGCAGTACTTC.

This chain connects TRBV5-8 to TRBJ1-2; 7 nucleotides agree with TRBD1. The V segment lost 4 bases and the J segment 7 bases; nucleotides outside the gene matches: 7. This CDR3 region has 13 residues. Germline CDR1 and CDR2: SGHTS and YDEGEE. CDR3 coding DNA: TGTGCCAGCAGCACGGACAGGAGGAGTGGCTACACCTTC. The encoded protein is CASSTDRRSGYTF.

V is TRBV10-3 and J is TRBJ1-2; 9 bases agree with TRBD1. The CDR3 consists of 17 residues. Germline assignment: CDR1 ENHRY and CDR2 SYGVKD. J gave up 5 bases and V 1 base, and 11 bases lay outside the gene matches. CDR3 in amino acids: CAISELPGQGPRYGYTF. The CDR3 DNA reads as TGTGCCATCAGTGAGTTACCGGGACAGGGCCCCCGGTATGGCTACACCTTC.

The rearrangement joins TRBV5-1 to TRBJ2-7; 7 bases match TRBD2. The CDR3 loop spans 14 amino acids. Germline CDR1 reads SGHRS; CDR2 reads YFSETQ. V lost 6 bases and J lost 1; bases outside the gene matches: 7. Written as DNA, the CDR3 is TGCGCCAGCAATGGAACTAGCGAGTCCTACGAGCAGTACTTC. This codes for CASNGTSESYEQYF.

J is TRBJ1-5 and V is TRBV7-9, with 12 positions matching TRBD1. Germline V gene data show CDR1 as SEHNR and CDR2 as FQNEAQ (reference sequence). The CDR3 covers 17 residues. The V gene end was trimmed by 0 bases and the J gene end by 5 bases; junction bases not matched to a gene: 5. The CDR3, as DNA: TGTGCCAGCAGCTTAGCGGGGACAGGGGGCCTGGATCAGCCCCAGCATTTT. This translates into CASSLAGTGGLDQPQHF.

As regards this clone: The same CDR3 arises from other DNA sequences in this sample as well. The rearrangement joins TRBV5-5 to TRBJ2-7, with TRBD2 as a possible D gene (5 bases). The CDR3 contains 12 residues. Germline CDR1 is SGHKS and CDR2 is YYEKEE (reference sequence). Trimming pared 3 bases from V and 7 bases from J, leaving 11 bases between. The chain's CDR3 is CASSWTGEEQYF. For the CDR3, the DNA is TGTGCCAGCAGCTGGACCGGGGAGGAGCAGTACTTC.

This chain connects TRBV15 to TRBJ1-1, with unresolved D. The CDR3 length is 14 residues. Germline lookup yields CDR1 LNHNV and CDR2 YYDKDF (reference sequence). Trimming took 5 bases from V and 7 from J, leaving 17 bases between them. In DNA, the CDR3 is TGTGCCACCAGCCTTCGAGCTGCAGGTGGTGAAGCTTTCTTT. Amino acids: CATSLRAAGGEAFF.

The rearrangement uses TRBV29-1 and TRBJ2-2, with D maybe TRBD2 (6 bases). This CDR3 spans 15 amino acids. Germline V gene lookup returns CDR1 SQVTM and CDR2 ANQGSEA. The V end lost 0 bases, the J end lost 1 base, and 9 bases lay between the germline ends. In DNA, the CDR3 is TGCAGCGTTGAAGATTGGGGACTGAACACCGGGGAGCTGTTTTTT. Translation: CSVEDWGLNTGELFF.

The chain recombines TRBV18 with TRBJ2-3; 8 bases agree with TRBD2. V shed 9 bases, J shed 1 base, and the junction held 15 bases outside the gene matches. CDR1 and CDR2 (germline): KGHSH, LQKENI. CDR3 length: 17 residues. CDR3 sequence (DNA): TGTGCCAGGGGAGCCTATGACGGGGGGGCCGGCACAGATACGCAGTATTTT. Protein sequence: CARGAYDGGAGTDTQYF. Full variable domain (outside the CDR3, taken from reference TRBV18 and TRBJ2-3): NAGVMQNPRHLVRRRGQEARLRCSPMKGHSHVYWYRQLPEEGLKFMVYLQKENIIDESGMPKERFSAEFPKEGPSILRIQQVVRGDSAAYFCARGAYDGGAGTDTQYFGPGTRLTVL.